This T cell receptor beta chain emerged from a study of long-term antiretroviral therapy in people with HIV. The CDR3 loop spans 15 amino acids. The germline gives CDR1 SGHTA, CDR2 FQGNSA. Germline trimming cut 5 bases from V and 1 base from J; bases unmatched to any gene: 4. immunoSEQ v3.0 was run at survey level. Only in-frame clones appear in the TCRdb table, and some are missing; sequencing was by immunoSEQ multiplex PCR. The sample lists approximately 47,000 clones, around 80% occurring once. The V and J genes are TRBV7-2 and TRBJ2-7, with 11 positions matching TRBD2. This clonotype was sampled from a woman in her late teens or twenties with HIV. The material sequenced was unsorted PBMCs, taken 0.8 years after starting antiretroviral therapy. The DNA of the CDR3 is TGTGCCAGCAGCCTCACTAGCGGGGGATCCTACGAGCAGTACTTC. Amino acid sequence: CASSLTSGGSYEQYF.